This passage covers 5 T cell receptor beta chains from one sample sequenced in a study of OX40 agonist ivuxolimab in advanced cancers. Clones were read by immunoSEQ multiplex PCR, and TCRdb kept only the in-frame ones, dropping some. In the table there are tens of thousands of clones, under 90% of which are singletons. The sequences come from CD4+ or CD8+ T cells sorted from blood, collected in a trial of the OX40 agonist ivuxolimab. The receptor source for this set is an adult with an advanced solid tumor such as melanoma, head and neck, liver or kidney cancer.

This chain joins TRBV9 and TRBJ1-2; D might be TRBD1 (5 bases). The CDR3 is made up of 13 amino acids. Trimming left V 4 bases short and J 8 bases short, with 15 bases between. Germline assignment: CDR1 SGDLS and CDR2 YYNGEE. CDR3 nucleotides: TGTGCCAGCAGCACCTGGCCCGGGGGAGGCTACACCTTC. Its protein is CASSTWPGGGYTF.

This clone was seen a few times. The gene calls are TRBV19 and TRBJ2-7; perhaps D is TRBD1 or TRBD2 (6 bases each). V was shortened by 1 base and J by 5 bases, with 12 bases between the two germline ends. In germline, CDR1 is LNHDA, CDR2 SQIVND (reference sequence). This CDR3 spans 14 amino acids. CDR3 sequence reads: CASSIAGGRDEQYF. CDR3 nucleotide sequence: TGTGCCAGTAGTATAGCTGGGGGGCGAGACGAGCAGTACTTC.

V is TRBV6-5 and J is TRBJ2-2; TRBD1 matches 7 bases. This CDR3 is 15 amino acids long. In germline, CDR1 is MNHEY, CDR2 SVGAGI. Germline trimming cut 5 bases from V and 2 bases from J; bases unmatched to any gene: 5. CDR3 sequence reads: CASSHRGFNTGELFF. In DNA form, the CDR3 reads TGTGCCAGCAGTCACAGGGGATTTAACACCGGGGAGCTGTTTTTT.

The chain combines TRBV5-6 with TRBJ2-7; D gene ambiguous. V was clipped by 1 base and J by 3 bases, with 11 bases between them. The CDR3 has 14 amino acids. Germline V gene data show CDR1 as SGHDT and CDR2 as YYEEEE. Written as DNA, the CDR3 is TGTGCCAGCAGCTTGATCGGTCAGAACTACGAGCAGTACGTC. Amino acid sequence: CASSLIGQNYEQYV.

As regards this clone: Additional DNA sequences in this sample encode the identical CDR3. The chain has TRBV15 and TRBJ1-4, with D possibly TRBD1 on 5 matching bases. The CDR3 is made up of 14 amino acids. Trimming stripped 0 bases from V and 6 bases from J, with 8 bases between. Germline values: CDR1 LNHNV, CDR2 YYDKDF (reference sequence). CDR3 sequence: CATSRDQGDEKLFF. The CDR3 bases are TGTGCCACCAGCAGAGATCAAGGGGATGAAAAACTGTTTTTT.